The T cell receptor (beta chain) under discussion was sequenced for a study of T-cell reconstitution after alpha-beta-depleted transplantation in children. This clonotype has ten or more counts. The TCRbeta library incorporated unique molecular identifiers. Via MiXCR, TCRdb re-called the PCR reads, giving one row per CDR3 protein. Of 400,000 to 500,000 distinct CDR3 sequences in the sample, roughly 10% were seen once. The sequence derives from a human donor who donated a stem cell graft to a child with acute myeloid leukemia. This material consisted of PBMCs from the stem cell graft donor, taken from the stem cell graft.

The CDR3 is CASSSPGGKTQYF. CDR3 bases: TGTGCCAGCAGCTCCCCAGGTGGAAAGACCCAGTACTTC. The chain combines TRBV6-1 with TRBJ2-5; no clear D gene. CDR3 length equals 13 residues. From germline, CDR1 is MNHNS and CDR2 SASEGT. V lost 6 bases to trimming and J lost 6 bases, with 14 bases between them.